Each of the 15 T cell receptor beta chains below was sequenced from the same sample in a study of human T cells and chemical hapten exposure. TCRdb reprocessed the RACE reads via MiXCR and lists one record per CDR3 protein. The sample lists about 110,000 distinct CDR3 sequences, roughly 12% seen once, with 1.6% in the top ten. Time point given: pre-sensitization, week 0. Treatment: therapeutic diphenylcyclopropenone sensitization with weekly scalp DPC. The sample here was whole blood, taken in connection with sensitization to the hapten diphenylcyclopropenone (DPC). The receptors shown here come from a woman aged 45-59 years with alopecia areata. Some clones in this sample may be carry-over from other donors' samples.

This clonotype has ten or more counts. The chain couples TRBV4-1 to TRBJ1-2, with 7 bases that match TRBD1. The CDR3 runs 15 residues. Germline CDR1 is MGHRA and CDR2 is YSYEKL. Trimming removed 4 bases from V and 0 bases from J; junction bases left unmatched: 5. CDR3 residues: CASSLTQGANYGYTF. CDR3 in DNA: TGCGCCAGCAGCCTAACCCAGGGGGCTAACTATGGCTACACCTTC.

This clonotype came up a few times. The CDR3 bases are TGTGCCAGCAGCTTGGTGACGGAAGTTAATGAAAAACTGTTTTTT. Translation: CASSLVTEVNEKLFF. V is TRBV5-4 and J is TRBJ1-4; D gene uncertain. Germline V gives CDR1 SGHNT, CDR2 YYREEE (reference sequence). Deletions cut 0 bases from V and 4 bases from J, with 10 bases between. This CDR3 comprises 15 residues.

This clonotype was observed at least ten times. The gene calls are TRBV20-1 and TRBJ2-1; D is undetermined. Germline CDR1 is DFQATT and CDR2 is SNEGSKA (reference sequence). V gave up 1 base and J gave up 4 bases, with 17 bases separating them. The CDR3 length is 16 residues. In DNA form, the CDR3 reads TGCAGTGCTAGAGTACCCGACTGGGGTGTTTACAATGAGCAGTTCTTC. It encodes CSARVPDWGVYNEQFF.

This clonotype was seen a few times. In DNA form, the CDR3 reads TGTGCCAGCGTCCGGCCGGTTATCAATGAGCAGTTCTTC. It specifies CASVRPVINEQFF. The gene calls are TRBV7-8 and TRBJ2-1; D gene ambiguous. V was clipped by 8 bases and J by 6 bases, with 14 bases between them. CDR1 is SGHVS and CDR2 is FQNEAQ in the germline V gene. This CDR3 has 13 amino acids.

This clonotype was counted at least ten times. The rearrangement links TRBV7-2 to TRBJ2-1; weak D call: TRBD1 (7 bases). The CDR3 is made up of 16 amino acids. Germline CDR1 reads SGHTA; CDR2 reads FQGNSA. Trimming took 5 bases from V and 6 from J, leaving 20 bases between them. The CDR3 nucleotides read TGTGCCAGCAGCCCAGTCGGGGCAGGGGGAGGCAATGAGCAGTTCTTC. The encoded protein is CASSPVGAGGGNEQFF.

This clonotype was seen more than once but under ten times. The chain is built from TRBV4-3 and TRBJ2-7, with D uncertain. CDR3 length: 15 amino acids. The V gene's germline CDR1 is LGHNA and CDR2 YSLEER. V was clipped by 0 bases and J by 2 bases, with 11 bases between them. The CDR3 loop reads CASSQDTRAAYEQYF. The CDR3 DNA is TGCGCCAGCAGCCAAGATACGCGCGCTGCCTACGAGCAGTACTTC.

This clonotype has more than one count but fewer than ten. V and J are TRBV7-8 and TRBJ2-7, with D perhaps TRBD1 or TRBD2 (5 bases each). Germline values: CDR1 SGHVS, CDR2 FQNEAQ. This CDR3 is 12 amino acids long. The V end was cut by 4 bases, the J end by 6 bases, with 10 bases between. CDR3 region: CASSSRGPEQYF. The CDR3, as DNA: TGTGCCAGCAGCTCTCGGGGACCCGAGCAGTACTTC.

This clonotype was detected a few times. The chain has TRBV3-1 and TRBJ2-7; the D gene is possibly TRBD2 (7 bases). Per the germline V gene, CDR1 is LGHDT and CDR2 is YNNKEL (reference sequence). This CDR3 comprises 14 residues. Trimming took 0 bases from V and 2 from J, leaving 8 bases between them. The CDR3 DNA sequence: TGTGCCAGCAGCCAAGAAGGGGGGGCCTACGAGCAGTACTTC. Residues: CASSQEGGAYEQYF.

V is TRBV12-3 or TRBV12-4 and J is TRBJ2-1, with D perhaps matching TRBD1 or TRBD2 (5 bases each). The CDR3 extends over 15 amino acids. V lost 5 bases and J 8 bases, leaving 19 bases between the germline ends. The CDR3 DNA reads TGTGCCAGCAGTCCTACCCAACGAGGGGCCGATGAGCAGTTCTTC. This translates into CASSPTQRGADEQFF.

This clonotype was seen a handful of times. J is TRBJ1-1 and V is TRBV19; no reliable D call. V lost 4 bases and J 2 bases, leaving 11 bases between the germline ends. Per the germline V gene, CDR1 is LNHDA and CDR2 is SQIVND (reference sequence). The CDR3 sequence is 14 residues long. The CDR3 coding sequence is TGTGCCAGTAGTAAAATTCACAGTAACACTGAAGCTTTCTTT. As protein: CASSKIHSNTEAFF.

This sequence joins TRBV18 and TRBJ2-3; a possible D gene is TRBD1 (5 bases). V lost 1 base, J lost 3 bases, and 8 bases lay in between. In germline, CDR1 is KGHSH, CDR2 LQKENI. CDR3 length equals 14 residues. The CDR3 loop reads CASSPQKGTDTQYF. The CDR3 region has the DNA TGTGCCAGCTCACCACAGAAGGGGACAGATACGCAGTATTTT.

The chain combines TRBV3-1 with TRBJ2-7, with D perhaps TRBD2 (6 bases). V gave up 2 bases and J gave up 5 bases, with 13 bases separating them. Germline lookup yields CDR1 LGHDT and CDR2 YNNKEL (reference sequence). The CDR3 extends over 14 amino acids. The CDR3 DNA follows: TGTGCCAGCAGCCAACGGGAGACAGTGGACGAGCAGTACTTC. Protein: CASSQRETVDEQYF.

This clonotype was recorded many times. V gene TRBV20-1 combines with J gene TRBJ2-5, with 8 bases lining up with TRBD1. J gave up 1 base and V 5 bases, and 6 bases lay outside the gene matches. The germline gives CDR1 DFQATT, CDR2 SNEGSKA (reference sequence). The CDR3 extends over 14 amino acids. As DNA, the CDR3 is TGCAGTGCTTTCCGACAGGGGAGCCAAGAGACCCAGTACTTC. Amino acid sequence: CSAFRQGSQETQYF.

This clonotype was seen at least ten times. CDR3 in amino acids: CASSPPGGPPDTQYF. CDR3 nucleotides: TGTGCCAGCAGCCCTCCGGGGGGGCCGCCAGATACGCAGTATTTT. The gene calls are TRBV7-2 and TRBJ2-3; the match to TRBD2 covers 8 bases. The CDR3 sequence is 15 residues long. The V gene's germline CDR1 is SGHTA and CDR2 FQGNSA. V lost 5 bases, J lost 4 bases, and 8 bases stayed unmatched.

This clonotype was detected ten times or more. The genes are TRBV11-2 and TRBJ1-6; no reliable D call. CDR3 length equals 15 residues. V was pared by 1 base and J by 6 bases, with 10 bases between. From germline, CDR1 is SGHAT and CDR2 FQNNGV. In DNA, the CDR3 is TGTGCCAGCAGCTTAGTAGGGCATCTTAATTCACCCCTCCACTTT. It specifies CASSLVGHLNSPLHF.